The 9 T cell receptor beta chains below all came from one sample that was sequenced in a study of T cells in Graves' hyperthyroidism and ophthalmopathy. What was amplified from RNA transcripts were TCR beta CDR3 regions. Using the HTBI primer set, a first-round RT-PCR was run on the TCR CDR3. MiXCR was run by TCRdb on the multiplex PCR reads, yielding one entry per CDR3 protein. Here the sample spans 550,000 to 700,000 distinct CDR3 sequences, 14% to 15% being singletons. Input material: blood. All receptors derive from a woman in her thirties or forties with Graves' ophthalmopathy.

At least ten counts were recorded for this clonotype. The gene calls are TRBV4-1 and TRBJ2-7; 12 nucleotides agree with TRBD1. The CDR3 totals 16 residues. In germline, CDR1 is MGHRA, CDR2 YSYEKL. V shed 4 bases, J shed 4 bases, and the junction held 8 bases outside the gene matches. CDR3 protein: CASSPIPGQGAYEQYF. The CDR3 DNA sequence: TGCGCCAGCAGCCCGATTCCGGGACAGGGGGCTTACGAGCAGTACTTC.

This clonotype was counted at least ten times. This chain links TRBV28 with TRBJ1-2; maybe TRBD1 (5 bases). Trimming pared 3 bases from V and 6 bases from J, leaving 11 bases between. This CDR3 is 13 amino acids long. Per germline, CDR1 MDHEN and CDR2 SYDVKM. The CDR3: CASSFMTGDGYTF. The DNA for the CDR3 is TGTGCCAGCAGTTTCATGACGGGGGATGGCTACACCTTC.

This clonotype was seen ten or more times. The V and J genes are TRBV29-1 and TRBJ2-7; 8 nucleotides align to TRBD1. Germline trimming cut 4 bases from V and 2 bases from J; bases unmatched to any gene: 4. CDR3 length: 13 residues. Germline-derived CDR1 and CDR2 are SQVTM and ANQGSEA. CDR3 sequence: CSVAETGAYEQYF. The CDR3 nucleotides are TGCAGCGTTGCCGAGACAGGGGCCTACGAGCAGTACTTC.

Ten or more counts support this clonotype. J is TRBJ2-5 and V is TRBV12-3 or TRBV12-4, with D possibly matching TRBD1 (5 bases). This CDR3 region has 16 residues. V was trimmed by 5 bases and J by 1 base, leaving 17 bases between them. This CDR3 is CASSDELTASQETQYF. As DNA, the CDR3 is TGTGCCAGCAGTGACGAACTGACAGCCTCCCAAGAGACCCAGTACTTC.

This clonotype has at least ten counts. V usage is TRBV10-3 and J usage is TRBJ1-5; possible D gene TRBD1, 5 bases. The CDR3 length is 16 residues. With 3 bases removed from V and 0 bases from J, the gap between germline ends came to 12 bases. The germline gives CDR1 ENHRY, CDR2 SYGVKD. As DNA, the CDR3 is TGTGCCATCAGTGACTTCCCGACAGTTAGCAATCAGCCCCAGCATTTT. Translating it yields CAISDFPTVSNQPQHF.

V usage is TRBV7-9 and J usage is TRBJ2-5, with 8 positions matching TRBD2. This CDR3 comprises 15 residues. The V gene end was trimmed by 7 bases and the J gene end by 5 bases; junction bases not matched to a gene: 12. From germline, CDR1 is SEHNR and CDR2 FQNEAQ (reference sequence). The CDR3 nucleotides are TGTGCCAGCAATGAACTAGCGGATTTTGAGGAGACCCAGTACTTC. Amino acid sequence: CASNELADFEETQYF.

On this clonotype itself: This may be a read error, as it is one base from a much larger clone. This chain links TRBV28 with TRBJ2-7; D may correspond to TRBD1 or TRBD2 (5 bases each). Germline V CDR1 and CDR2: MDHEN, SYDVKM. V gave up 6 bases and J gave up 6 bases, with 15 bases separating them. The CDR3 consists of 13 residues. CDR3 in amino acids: CASSWGISAEQYF. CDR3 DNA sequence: TGTGCCAGCAGCTGGGGGATATCGGCCGAGCAGTACTTC.

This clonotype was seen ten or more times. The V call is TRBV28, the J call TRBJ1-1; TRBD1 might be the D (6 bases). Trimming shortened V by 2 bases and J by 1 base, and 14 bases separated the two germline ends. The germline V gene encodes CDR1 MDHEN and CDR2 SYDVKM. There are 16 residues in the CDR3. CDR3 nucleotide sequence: TGTGCCAGCAGTTTAAGGGGGGGCCCGGCGAACACTGAAGCTTTCTTT. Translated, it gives CASSLRGGPANTEAFF.

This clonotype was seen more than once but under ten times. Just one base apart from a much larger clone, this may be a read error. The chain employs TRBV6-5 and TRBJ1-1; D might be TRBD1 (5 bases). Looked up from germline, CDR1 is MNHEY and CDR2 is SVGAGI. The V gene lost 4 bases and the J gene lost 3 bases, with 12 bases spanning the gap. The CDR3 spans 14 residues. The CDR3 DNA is TGTGCCAGCAGTTGGGGGGGGGGGGACACTGAAGCTTTCTTT. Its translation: CASSWGGGDTEAFF.